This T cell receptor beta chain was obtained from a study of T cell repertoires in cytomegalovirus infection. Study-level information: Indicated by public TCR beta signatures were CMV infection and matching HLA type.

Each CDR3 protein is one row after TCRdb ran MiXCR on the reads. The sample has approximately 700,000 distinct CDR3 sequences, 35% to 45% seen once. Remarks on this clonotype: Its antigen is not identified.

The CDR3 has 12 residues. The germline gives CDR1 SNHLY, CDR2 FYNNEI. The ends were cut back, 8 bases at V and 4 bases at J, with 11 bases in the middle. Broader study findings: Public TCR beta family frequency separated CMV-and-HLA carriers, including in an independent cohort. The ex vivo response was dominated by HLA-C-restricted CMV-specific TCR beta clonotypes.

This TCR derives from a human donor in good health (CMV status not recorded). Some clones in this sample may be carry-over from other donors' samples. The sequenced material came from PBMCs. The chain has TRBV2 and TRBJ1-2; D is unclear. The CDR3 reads CASCRVSYGYTF. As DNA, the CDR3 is TGTGCCAGCTGCCGGGTTTCCTATGGCTACACCTTC.